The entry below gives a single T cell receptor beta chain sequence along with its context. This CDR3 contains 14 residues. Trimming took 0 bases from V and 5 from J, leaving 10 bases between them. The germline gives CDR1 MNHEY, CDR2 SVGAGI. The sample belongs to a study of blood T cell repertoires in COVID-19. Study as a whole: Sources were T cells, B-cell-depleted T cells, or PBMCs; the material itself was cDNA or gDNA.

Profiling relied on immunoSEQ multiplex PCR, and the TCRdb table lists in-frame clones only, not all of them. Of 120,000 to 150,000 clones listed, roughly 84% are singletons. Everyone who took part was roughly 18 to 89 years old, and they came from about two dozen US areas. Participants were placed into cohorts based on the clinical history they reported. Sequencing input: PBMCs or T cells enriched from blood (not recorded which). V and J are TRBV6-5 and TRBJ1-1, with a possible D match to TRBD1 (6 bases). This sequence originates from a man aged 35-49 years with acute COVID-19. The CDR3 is CASSYSGRGTEAFF. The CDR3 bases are TGTGCCAGCAGTTACTCTGGCAGGGGAACTGAAGCTTTCTTT.